The sequence of this T cell receptor beta chain was determined in a study of patients and donors after allogeneic stem cell transplantation. TCRdb used MiXCR to reprocess the RT-PCR reads, holding one entry per CDR3 protein. The table lists some 960,000 distinct CDR3 sequences, roughly 17% of them singletons, with roughly 6.4% in the top ten. From germline, CDR1 is SQVTM and CDR2 ANQGSEA. CDR3 length: 13 residues. V was clipped by 4 bases and J by 3 bases, with 7 bases between them. The chain couples TRBV29-1 to TRBJ2-6, with D unclear. The clonotype originates from a human donor who was either an allogeneic HSCT recipient or a stem cell or donor lymphocyte infusion donor (not recorded which). It is not recorded whose cells these are; they may come from a transplant donor. Sequences were obtained from blood, either unsorted or a sorted T cell fraction (not recorded which). The CDR3 loop reads CSVADRGANVLTF. CDR3 bases: TGCAGCGTTGCAGATCGTGGGGCCAACGTCCTGACTTTC. Combining the CDR3 with reference TRBV29-1 and TRBJ2-6 gives the whole variable domain SAVISQKPSRDICQRGTSLTIQCQVDSQVTMMFWYRQQPGQSLTLIATANQGSEATYESGFVIDKFPISRPNLTFSTLTVSNMSPEDSSIYLCSVADRGANVLTFGAGSRLTVL.